This TCR beta chain was observed in a study of TIL therapy for anti-PD-1-resistant metastatic lung cancer (dated by TCRdb to the early 2020s). Broadly, across the study: Tumors were harvested before any PD-1/PD-L1 blockade; patients then received nivolumab, and those progressing received lymphodepletion, expanded TIL infusion and IL-2. Enrolled patients had a median age of around 51 years (range about 38-75) and a median tumor PD-L1 proportion score of over 5.5%. Tumor and peripheral blood T cell receptor beta sequencing was used to track clonotypes across tumor, expanded TIL product and serial blood samples. A median non-synonymous tumor mutation burden of 1.5 mutations per megabase was determined across the cohort by whole-exome sequencing. The cohort was composed predominantly of lung adenocarcinoma, with a few EGFR-mutant and two ALK-rearranged tumors included, and half of patients were identified as current or former smokers. Summary of the overall study and its limitations: Clonotypes from the infused TIL partially replaced the baseline peripheral repertoire and then declined over months, and persistence showed no apparent association with response. The study protocol defined all tumor marker inferences as exploratory. Generalizability was limited because the cohort was highly selected, with more treatment-naive, never-smoker and oncogene-addicted patients included than is typical.

Including the terminal cysteine and phenylalanine, the CDR3 comprises 15 residues. The sequence is cut down to CDR3 DNA, 45 bases in frame from base 1. Looking up the germline V gene yields CDR1 SGHNT and CDR2 YENEEA. The germline V end is reduced by 5 bases and the J end by 2 bases; junction bases left unmatched: 5. Per the publication, the time point label means: pre-treatment sample, taken before nivolumab and TIL therapy. Between October 2017 and early 2020, a dual-center phase I trial enrolled adults who had stage 4 NSCLC. The samples were obtained from a phase I trial that was single-arm and open-label and tested tumor-infiltrating lymphocyte therapy combined with nivolumab in advanced non-small cell lung cancer. Mononuclear cells from blood collected in EDTA tubes were isolated on a Ficoll gradient and snap-frozen as pellets, and DNA was then extracted using a Qiagen mini-prep kit. Using bias-controlled multiplex PCR with the immunoSEQ v3 hsTCRB kit, the TCR beta CDR3 regions were amplified from genomic DNA. The TCR libraries were sequenced on an Illumina NextSeq 500 to around 1.9 million read pairs for survey level or about 5-6.5 million read pairs for deep level. Processing in the source paper ran as follows. V, D and J genes were assigned, non-productive sequences were removed, and clonality was reported by immunoSEQ Analyzer software. Repertoires were compared using productive Simpson clonality and Morisita overlap index of productive TRB rearrangements between infused TIL and blood. For each clone in blood, the absolute clonotype count was estimated by multiplying the lymphocyte count by the CD3+ fraction and by the clone's productive frequency. What TCRdb holds here is the immuneACCESS table cut down to in-frame rearrangements. Part of the clones is not present; checked against another copy, under half of the missing clones reflect an unresolved V gene, and the others are unexplained. V and J calls and clone size are as listed in that table; D and trimming were resolved from the DNA. The sample table lists about 18,000 clones, about 83% of them with a count of one. About 2.3% of the sample comes from the top ten.

Points on this clone: Its antigen target is currently unknown. The sample holds no much larger clone one base away, and base qualities are not on file.

The chain couples TRBV11-3 to TRBJ2-1, with 8 junctional bases fitting TRBD2. The sequence was collected from a person aged 25 to 85 with non-small cell lung cancer. The sample was blood, taken at baseline. Read as DNA, the sequence is TGTGCCAGCAGCCGGGGGGGGAGCGCCTACAATGAGCAGTTCTTC. Translated, this is CASSRGGSAYNEQFF.